The clone carrying this TCR beta chain was detected only a few times. Its antigen is unidentified. This sample was included in a study of cytomegalovirus exposure and HLA in healthy donors. It was with 60 Vbeta and 13 Jbeta primers that the PCR ran. The protocol was immunoSEQ multiplex PCR, while the TCRdb copy is restricted to in-frame clones and leaves out a portion. In the table there are around 190,000 clones, around 80% of which are singletons. Germline V gene sequence: CDR1 MNHEY, CDR2 SVGAGI. This CDR3 comprises 14 residues. The V end lost 2 bases, the J end lost 6 bases, and 11 bases lay between the germline ends. General observations from the study: Donors belonging to an Asian-associated ancestry cluster reportedly showed fewer N-insertions in productive TCRs than the 666-donor mean, according to what a later analysis found. Based on reports, TCR beta sequences accurately predicted HLA-A and HLA-B alleles for most subjects. Across all donors, roughly uniform sequencing depth was an assumption of the presence/absence analyses.

This TCR was recovered from a man younger than 45 in good health and CMV-seronegative. Sequenced input: PBMCs. The chain uses TRBV6-5 and TRBJ2-1; D not certain. The CDR3 DNA reads TGTGCCAGCAGTTACGGGCTAATGGGCAATGAGCAGTTCTTC. It is translated as CASSYGLMGNEQFF.